The 8 T cell receptor beta chains given below trace back to one sample, sequenced in a study of cytomegalovirus exposure and HLA in healthy donors (dated by TCRdb to about 2017). The library was prepared using the immunoSEQ multiplex PCR assay. For the multiplex PCR, a mixture combining 60 forward primers for TCR Vbeta segments and 13 reverse primers for TCR Jbeta segments was used. TCRdb provides this immuneACCESS table in a form limited to in-frame rearrangements. Some clones are lacking; in checked studies, under half of them reflect an unresolved V gene, and why the rest are absent is not known. In this sample's table one finds 34,000 or so clones. The biggest ten clones account for 4.8% of the sample. The specimen was PBMCs. The receptors originated from a female donor in good health and CMV-seronegative.

V is TRBV28 and J is TRBJ1-6, with D perhaps TRBD1 (5 bases). V was clipped by 9 bases and J by 10 bases, with 10 bases between them. The V gene's germline CDR1 is MDHEN and CDR2 SYDVKM. The CDR3 is made up of 11 amino acids. The DNA for the CDR3 is TGTGCCAGTGGGGGGGAATCACCCCTCCACTTT. Translating it yields CASGGESPLHF.

The chain carries TRBV5-6 and TRBJ1-1, with TRBD1 as a possible D gene (5 bases). V lost 2 bases to trimming and J lost 6 bases, with 20 bases between them. This CDR3 region has 16 residues. Germline V lookup: CDR1 SGHDT, CDR2 YYEEEE. CDR3 in amino acids: CASSFGGGERTAEAFF. The DNA for the CDR3 is TGTGCCAGCAGCTTTGGTGGAGGGGAAAGGACCGCTGAAGCTTTCTTT.

V usage is TRBV19 and J usage is TRBJ1-2, with 8 bases fitting TRBD1. Germline-derived CDR1 and CDR2 are LNHDA and SQIVND (reference sequence). Trimming removed 6 bases from V and 5 bases from J; junction bases left unmatched: 11. CDR3 size: 15 residues. The chain's CDR3 is CASSPTGAGKYGYTF. The CDR3 region has the DNA TGTGCCAGTAGCCCGACAGGGGCGGGAAAGTATGGCTACACCTTC.

This clone is called medium-sized (0.01 to 0.1%) based on its frequency. The chain uses TRBV4-3 and TRBJ2-3; 10 nucleotides line up with TRBD2. V was clipped by 1 base and J by 4 bases; unmatched bases: 8. Per germline, CDR1 LGHNA and CDR2 YSLEER. The CDR3 contains 17 residues. The CDR3 DNA reads as TGCGCCAGCAGCCAAGTGAAGAGCGGGGGGGCCGCAGATACGCAGTATTTT. It yields the protein CASSQVKSGGAADTQYF.

The V gene is TRBV5-6, the J gene TRBJ2-7; 8 bases map to TRBD2. The CDR3 contains 15 residues. Trimming cost V 1 base and J 4 bases; bases outside gene matches: 7. Germline loops: CDR1 SGHDT, CDR2 YYEEEE. The chain's CDR3 is CASSLLSLAGYEQYF. The CDR3 DNA follows: TGTGCCAGCAGCTTGCTATCCCTAGCGGGTTACGAGCAGTACTTC.

The chain couples TRBV7-2 to TRBJ2-1, with D possibly matching TRBD1 (6 bases). The germline V gene has CDR1 SGHTA and CDR2 FQGNSA. The CDR3 runs to 15 residues. V shed 5 bases and J shed 6 bases, with 17 bases lying between them. This CDR3 reads CASSPDRRLSNEQFF. The CDR3 DNA reads TGTGCCAGCAGCCCGGACAGAAGGTTATCCAATGAGCAGTTCTTC.

This chain links TRBV5-1 with TRBJ2-5, with D possibly TRBD1 on 6 matching bases. The CDR3 has 14 residues. The ends were cut back, 1 base at V and 5 bases at J, with 12 bases in the middle. Germline V CDR1 and CDR2: SGHRS, YFSETQ. In DNA form, the CDR3 reads TGCGCCAGCAGCTTGACAGGGCCGGGGGAGACCCAGTACTTC. This translates into CASSLTGPGETQYF.

The chain couples TRBV7-9 to TRBJ1-1; no clear D gene. The CDR3 has 15 residues. Germline V gene sequence: CDR1 SEHNR, CDR2 FQNEAQ (reference sequence). Trimming took off 2 bases at V and 2 bases at J, with 12 bases between the two ends. The CDR3 DNA reads TGTGCCAGCAGCTTACTCCCGGGGAGAAACACTGAAGCTTTCTTT. Encoded protein: CASSLLPGRNTEAFF.